The 32 T cell receptor beta chains in this list originate from one sample, sequenced in a study of tumor-infiltrating lymphocytes in glioblastoma multiforme (TCRdb year 2017). Sequencing was performed on an Illumina HiSeq 2500. Using a modified ARM-PCR protocol with multiple V-beta primers and a C-beta primer, the team built TCRB libraries from RNA through three nested multiplex PCR rounds. In-frame beta chains were kept once TCRdb had trimmed the public reads at Q25 with fastp and called clones with MiXCR. Rows are unified per CDR3 protein, each entry keeping the most common DNA and genes. Here the sample has some 32,000 distinct CDR3 sequences; 61% occur a single time. Roughly a third of the sample comes from the top ten. Sequencing was done on a sample of brain tumor tissue. The receptors derive from a male donor with glioblastoma.

Notes on this clonotype: Here the CDR3 omits its conserved ending phenylalanine or tryptophan, so a read error is the likely source. The gene calls are TRBV6-2 or TRBV6-3 and TRBJ2-1; D not certain. The V gene's germline CDR1 is MNHEY and CDR2 SVGEGT. This CDR3 has 11 amino acids. CDR3 nucleotides: TGTGCCAGCAGTTTTTTCTATGATCAGTTCTTG. Translated, it gives CASSFFYDQFL.

Comment on this clonotype: The junction differs from germline at one of its ends, possibly a read error. The V gene is TRBV19, the J gene TRBJ1-2; no clear D. The CDR3 contains 13 residues. Germline CDR1 is LNHDA and CDR2 is SQIVND (reference sequence). The CDR3 DNA is TGCGCCAGTAACCAAACCGGGCCGGGGGGCTACACCTTC. Translation gives CASNQTGPGGYTF. The variable domain in full, with the rest retrieved from reference TRBV19 and TRBJ1-2, is DGGITQSPKYLFRKEGQNVTLSCEQNLNHDAMYWYRQDPGQGLRLIYYSQIVNDFQKGDIAEGYSVSREKKESFPLTVTSAQKNPTAFYLCASNQTGPGGYTFGSGTRLTVV.

Of note for this clonotype: This CDR3 is missing its conserved last phenylalanine or tryptophan, likely due to a read error. The chain carries TRBV18 and TRBJ2-5; tentative D call: TRBD1 (6 bases). The CDR3 runs to 14 residues. Germline assignment: CDR1 KGHSH and CDR2 LQKENI. V lost 6 bases and J lost 2, with 13 bases in between. The CDR3 loop is CASSLDRRQETQYS. The CDR3 bases are TGTGCCAGCTCCTTGGACAGACGACAAGAGACCCAGTACTCC.

The rearrangement uses TRBV6-5 and TRBJ2-3; 7 nucleotides align to TRBD2. CDR3 length: 16 residues. V trimming: 5 bases; J trimming: 14 bases; junction bases outside the gene matches: 22. Germline CDR1 reads MNHEY; CDR2 reads SVGAGI. In nucleotides, the CDR3 is TGTGCCAGCAGTCCAGAGGGGAGAGGGAGGGCCTACCCGCGGTATTTT. It specifies CASSPEGRGRAYPRYF.

The rearrangement joins TRBV7-2 to TRBJ1-2; a possible D gene is TRBD1 (6 bases). Germline CDR1 reads SGHTA; CDR2 reads FQGNSA. The CDR3 extends over 17 amino acids. Trimming left V 1 base short and J 2 bases short, with 17 bases between. The chain's CDR3 is CASSLDGRGHSNYGYTF. The CDR3 DNA reads as TGTGCCAGCAGCTTAGACGGTCGGGGACATTCAAACTATGGCTACACCTTC.

The V and J genes are TRBV10-3 and TRBJ1-6; D remains ambiguous. Germline V lookup: CDR1 ENHRY, CDR2 SYGVKD. The CDR3 runs to 15 residues. Trimming cost V 10 bases and J 0 bases, with 13 bases left between them. CDR3 protein: CATSDTDSYNSPLHF. CDR3 nucleotide sequence: TGTGCCACCTCTGACACTGACTCCTATAATTCACCCCTCCACTTT.

This clonotype was seen more than once but under ten times. V usage is TRBV11-3 and J usage is TRBJ2-3; 9 nucleotides line up with TRBD2. Losses at the gene ends were 5 bases for V and 8 bases for J; bases not matched to a gene: 11. In germline, CDR1 is SGHNT, CDR2 YENEEA. CDR3 size: 15 residues. CDR3 nucleotides: TGTGCCAGCAGCCCCCGGACTAGCGCGGGGGGTACGCAGTATTTT. It yields the protein CASSPRTSAGGTQYF.

This clonotype was counted between two and nine times. This may stem from a read error, because a much larger clone lies one nucleotide away. The rearrangement joins TRBV13 to TRBJ2-7, with TRBD1 identical over 7 bases. The CDR3 extends over 14 amino acids. Germline V gene lookup returns CDR1 PRHDT and CDR2 FYEKMQ (reference sequence). The chain's CDR3 is CVSSTRTGTYEQYF. The CDR3 bases are TGTGTCAGCAGCACCAGGACAGGAACCTACGAGCAGTACTTC.

V gene TRBV20-1 combines with J gene TRBJ2-6; D perhaps matches TRBD1 (5 bases). V was cut by 5 bases and J by 4 bases, with 9 bases left in between. Germline lookup yields CDR1 DFQATT and CDR2 SNEGSKA (reference sequence). The CDR3 extends over 13 amino acids. The DNA of the CDR3 is TGCAGTGCTCCCCGACAGGGGGCCAACGTCCTGACTTTC. Protein: CSAPRQGANVLTF.

This sequence joins TRBV20-1 and TRBJ2-7; 8 nucleotides agree with TRBD1. This CDR3 has 14 residues. CDR1 and CDR2 from the germline V gene are DFQATT and SNEGSKA (reference sequence). Trimming at V came to 2 bases and at J to 6 bases, leaving 9 bases not matched to a gene. In DNA, the CDR3 is TGCAGTGCTAGATCCGGACAGGGTCGGTCCGAGCAGTACTTC. Translated: CSARSGQGRSEQYF.

In this sample, this clonotype turned up a few times. Because it lacks the conserved phenylalanine or tryptophan at the end, this CDR3 is likely a read error. The rearrangement joins TRBV20-1 to TRBJ1-6; no reliable D call. Germline V lookup: CDR1 DFQATT, CDR2 SNEGSKA (reference sequence). The V and J ends lost 1 base and 7 bases respectively, with 14 bases between them. The CDR3 sequence is 15 residues long. CDR3 in amino acids: CSARGRCSVNSPLHL. CDR3 in DNA: TGCAGTGCTAGAGGGCGTTGTTCCGTGAATTCACCCCTCCACCTT.

The CDR3 protein is CASSYGGWGTDTQYF. The CDR3 bases are TGTGCCAGCAGTTACGGTGGCTGGGGCACAGATACGCAGTATTTT. The V call is TRBV6-5, the J call TRBJ2-3; D call uncertain. V was shortened by 2 bases and J by 1 base, with 10 bases between the two germline ends. This CDR3 spans 15 amino acids. CDR1 is MNHEY and CDR2 is SVGAGI in the germline V gene.

This clonotype was observed at least ten times. This chain links TRBV21-1 with TRBJ2-7; the tabulated D call, TRBD1, remains unverified against the DNA. TRBV21-1 is a documented pseudogene. This CDR3 is 16 amino acids long. The CDR3 nucleotides read TGTGCCAGCAGCAAAGGGCTACGGGAAAGGGTCTACGAGCAGTACTTC. It is translated as CASSKGLRERVYEQYF.

The chain combines TRBV24-1 with TRBJ2-1; the match to TRBD2 covers 9 bases. The CDR3 has 16 amino acids. Germline assignment: CDR1 KGHDR and CDR2 SFDVKD. With V trimmed by 5 bases and J by 7 bases, 11 bases remained unmatched. The CDR3 nucleotides are TGTGCCACCAGTGCCCTTAGCGGGAGTGATATTAATGAGCAGTTCTTC. This gives the protein CATSALSGSDINEQFF.

In its sample, this clonotype was seen a few times. This sequence may be a read error, since a much larger clone differs from it by one base. This chain links TRBV19 with TRBJ1-2; 9 positions agree with TRBD1. CDR1 and CDR2 from the germline V gene are LNHDA and SQIVND (reference sequence). The CDR3 consists of 13 residues. This chain's CDR3 is CASGTGFNNGYTF. Written as DNA, the CDR3 is TGTGCCAGTGGGACAGGGTTTAACAATGGCTACACCTTC.

Comments on this clonotype: Germline and junction disagree at one end, which may indicate a read error. The V and J genes are TRBV11-2 and TRBJ2-7; a possible D gene is TRBD2 (7 bases). The CDR3 contains 15 residues. Germline CDR1 is SGHAT and CDR2 is FQNNGV. The CDR3, as DNA: TGTGCCAACAGCTTCGGGGGGCTACGGTCCTACGATCAGTACTTC. Translated: CANSFGGLRSYDQYF.

Remarks on this clonotype: Given the absence of the conserved phenylalanine or tryptophan at the CDR3 end, a read error is likely. The DNA is omitted, as the CDR3 cannot be located on it reliably, and the CDR3 follows TCRdb's listing. This sequence joins TRBV29-1 and TRBJ2-1; no check of the table's D call, TRBD2, against the DNA was made. The CDR3 numbers 16 amino acids, ends counted. Per the germline V gene, CDR1 is SQVTM and CDR2 is ANQGSEA. The chain's CDR3 is CSVAPEGSGSGNEQLL.

Concerning this clonotype: This may stem from a read error, because a much larger clone lies one nucleotide away. This sequence joins TRBV28 and TRBJ1-2; the match to TRBD1 covers 7 bases. The CDR3 contains 12 residues. Germline V gene lookup returns CDR1 MDHEN and CDR2 SYDVKM. The CDR3 DNA is TGTGCCAGCAATACAGGGGATTATGGCTACATCTTC. Protein: CASNTGDYGYIF.

This clonotype was seen a handful of times. This may be a read error: a much more frequent sequence differs by one nucleotide. The chain links TRBV5-1 to TRBJ2-1, with D possibly matching TRBD2 (6 bases). The CDR3 contains 13 residues. In germline, CDR1 is SGHRS, CDR2 YFSETQ. Trimming took off 3 bases at V and 10 bases at J, with 14 bases between the two ends. The CDR3 DNA is TGCGCCAGCAGCTCCGGGACTGGCTCGGAGCAGTTCTTC. Translation: CASSSGTGSEQFF.

This clonotype was detected a few times. A much larger clone sits a single nucleotide away, making a read error possible. The V and J genes are TRBV29-1 and TRBJ2-1, with no clear D. The CDR3 has 13 residues. Germline CDR1 and CDR2: SQVTM and ANQGSEA. The CDR3 coding sequence is TGCGGCGTTGAAGATCGAATCCACAATGAGCAGTTCTTC. Its translation: CGVEDRIHNEQFF.

Regarding this clonotype: The CDR3 ends on some other residue instead of the conserved phenylalanine or tryptophan, so this is likely a read error. The chain carries TRBV6-1 and TRBJ2-7; no firm D call. CDR3 length: 13 amino acids. Germline V lookup: CDR1 MNHNS, CDR2 SASEGT. The CDR3, as DNA: TGTGCCAACAGTGAAAATAGCCTCGACGAGCAGTACTAC. It specifies CANSENSLDEQYY.

The chain uses TRBV6-6 and TRBJ1-2; D gene uncertain. The CDR3 contains 15 residues. CDR1 is MNHNY, CDR2 SVGAGI, per germline (reference sequence). The V gene lost 7 bases and the J gene lost 11 bases, with 26 bases spanning the gap. The CDR3 protein is CASTQYGQSAMGYTF. The CDR3 DNA sequence: TGTGCCAGCACCCAATACGGTCAGAGTGCTATGGGGTACACCTTC.

This clonotype appeared a few times. The rearrangement links TRBV2 to TRBJ1-2; a weak D match, TRBD1 (6 bases). V was clipped by 6 bases and J by 4 bases, with 9 bases between them. Germline CDR1 SNHLY, CDR2 FYNNEI. The CDR3 has 12 residues. The CDR3 protein is CASRTDSYGYTF. The CDR3 nucleotides are TGTGCCAGCAGGACGGACAGCTATGGCTACACCTTC.

In its sample, this clonotype was seen many times. The CDR3: CASSLVSGNGEQYF. CDR3 coding DNA: TGTGCCAGCAGCTTGGTTTCTGGGAACGGCGAGCAGTACTTC. The chain uses TRBV5-5 and TRBJ2-7; D is undetermined. This CDR3 has 14 residues. Germline CDR1 and CDR2: SGHKS and YYEKEE (reference sequence). V lost 0 bases and J lost 6, with 13 bases in between.

V usage is TRBV6-1 and J usage is TRBJ2-2; D may be TRBD1 or TRBD2 (5 bases each). The germline V and J ends were trimmed by 9 bases and 0 bases, with 17 bases remaining between them. Germline values: CDR1 MNHNS, CDR2 SASEGT. This CDR3 contains 16 residues. This CDR3 is CASSILGTSNTGELFF. The CDR3 DNA sequence: TGTGCCAGTAGTATTTTGGGGACGTCGAACACCGGGGAGCTGTTTTTT.

This clonotype was detected many times. The gene calls are TRBV5-1 and TRBJ2-1; TRBD2 agrees at 12 bases. This CDR3 region has 14 residues. Looked up from germline, CDR1 is SGHRS and CDR2 is YFSETQ. V lost 4 bases, J lost 6 bases, and 2 bases stayed unmatched. CDR3 in amino acids: CASSPSGRANEQFF. CDR3 bases: TGCGCCAGCAGCCCTAGCGGGAGGGCCAATGAGCAGTTCTTC.

This chain uses TRBV11-1 with TRBJ2-3; 9 positions agree with TRBD2. Germline V gene sequence: CDR1 SGHAT, CDR2 FQDESV (reference sequence). J was trimmed by 1 base and V by 3 bases; bases with no gene match: 5. The CDR3 loop spans 16 amino acids. The CDR3 spells CASSFRVAGGTDTQYF. The CDR3 DNA is TGTGCCAGCAGCTTCCGGGTAGCGGGAGGCACAGATACGCAGTATTTT. Combining the CDR3 with reference TRBV11-1 and TRBJ2-3 gives the whole variable domain EAEVAQSPRYKITEKSQAVAFWCDPISGHATLYWYRQILGQGPELLVQFQDESVVDDSQLPKDRFSAERLKGVDSTLKIQPAELGDSAMYLCASSFRVAGGTDTQYFGPGTRLTVL.

The table lists this clonotype with a few counts. This CDR3 fails to terminate in the conserved phenylalanine or tryptophan, so it likely reflects a read error. V is TRBV10-2 and J is TRBJ2-6; no firm D call. V was trimmed by 4 bases and J by 0 bases, leaving 13 bases between them. The CDR3 is made up of 17 amino acids. The germline V gene has CDR1 WSHSY and CDR2 SAAADI. CDR3 sequence reads: CASSATRVPSGANVLTY. The CDR3 coding sequence is TGCGCCAGCAGTGCGACAAGGGTTCCCTCTGGGGCCAACGTCCTGACTTAC.

By sample fraction, this clonotype is medium-sized. This rearrangement joins TRBV29-1 to TRBJ2-1, with D perhaps TRBD1 (6 bases). Trimming shortened V by 8 bases and J by 0 bases, and 17 bases separated the two germline ends. The germline V gene encodes CDR1 SQVTM and CDR2 ANQGSEA. The CDR3 extends over 15 amino acids. In DNA form, the CDR3 reads TGCAGCACTGGGGCAGGGGAGAGCTCCTACAATGAGCAGTTCTTC. This gives the protein CSTGAGESSYNEQFF.

As for this clonotype: The missing conserved phenylalanine or tryptophan at the end of this CDR3 makes a read error likely. V and J are TRBV20-1 and TRBJ1-3; D uncertain. This CDR3 spans 13 amino acids. Per germline, CDR1 DFQATT and CDR2 SNEGSKA (reference sequence). The germline V and J ends were trimmed by 2 bases and 3 bases, with 8 bases remaining between them. CDR3 sequence: CSARWVNGNTIYL. CDR3 in DNA: TGCAGTGCTAGATGGGTTAATGGAAACACCATATATCTT.

Of note for this clonotype: A read error is likely, as this CDR3 ends without the conserved phenylalanine or tryptophan. The V and J genes are TRBV4-1 and TRBJ2-1, with TRBD1 as a possible D gene (6 bases). The germline gives CDR1 MGHRA, CDR2 YSYEKL. The CDR3 is made up of 17 amino acids. V gave up 3 bases and J gave up 1 base, with 16 bases separating them. CDR3 region: CASSQDRYLVSYNEQFL. In DNA form, the CDR3 reads TGCGCCAGCAGCCAGGACAGATACCTCGTTTCCTACAATGAGCAGTTCCTC.

The sample holds many counts of this clonotype. As DNA, the CDR3 is TGTGCCAGCAGTTTAAGGGGACCCTACGAGCAGTACTTC. Its translation is CASSLRGPYEQYF. The chain combines TRBV28 with TRBJ2-7; D possibly matches TRBD1 or TRBD2 (5 bases each). Germline V gene sequence: CDR1 MDHEN, CDR2 SYDVKM. Trimming took 2 bases from V and 2 from J, leaving 7 bases between them. This CDR3 has 13 residues.